The rows below give T cell receptor beta chains drawn from one sample of a study of regulatory T cells in long-lasting Graves disease. TCRdb fed the multiplex PCR reads into MiXCR, producing one record per CDR3 protein. This table holds some 250,000 distinct CDR3 sequences, around 20% found once. Sequencing used peripheral blood mononuclear cells (PBMCs), obtained at new diagnosis, from a patient treated with antithyroid drugs. The receptors stem from a female donor with Graves disease. The CDR3 runs from the conserved cysteine through the conserved F or W. Each record gives: J gene, D gene, clone size, V gene, CDR3 DNA, CDR3 protein. The D gene is left open where the match is weak. Part of the rows lack a size; the others show once, few, many or a class for expanded clones.

TRBJ2-5,NA,NA,TRBV9,TGTGCCAGCAGCGCGACAGCTCGCCCGAAAGAGACCCAGTACTTC,CASSATARPKETQYF
TRBJ2-7,NA,many,TRBV4-2,TGTGCCAGCAGCCAAGATCCGGCGGTTGCTGCCTACGAGCAGTACTTC,CASSQDPAVAAYEQYF
TRBJ2-1,NA,many,TRBV20-1,TGCAGTGCTAGCCAGATCCCCGATGAGCAGTTCTTC,CSASQIPDEQFF
TRBJ2-3,TRBD2,NA,TRBV7-8,TGTGCCAGCAGCCCGGGACTAGCGGGAGGACATACGCAGTATTTT,CASSPGLAGGHTQYF
TRBJ2-6,TRBD2,NA,TRBV11-2,TGTGCCAGCGGCTTTGGTGGGATACTAGCGGGGGGCTCTGGGGCCAACGTCCTGACTTTC,CASGFGGILAGGSGANVLTF
TRBJ2-1,TRBD2,many,TRBV7-6,TGTGCCAGCAGCTTAAGCGGGAGTTTCTACAATGAGCAGTTCTTC,CASSLSGSFYNEQFF
TRBJ2-3,TRBD2,NA,TRBV7-2,TGTGCCAGCAGCTTAAGCGGGGGGGCCGCAGATACGCAGTATTTT,CASSLSGGAADTQYF
TRBJ2-2,TRBD2,NA,TRBV2,TGTGCCAGCGGAGGACTAGCGGGAGCAACCGGGGAGCTGTTTTTT,CASGGLAGATGELFF
TRBJ2-3,NA,NA,TRBV18,TGTGCCAGCTCACCACGGCTTTTGGATACGCAGTATTTT,CASSPRLLDTQYF
TRBJ2-3,NA,many,TRBV20-1,TGCAGTGCTAGAGATCCAGGCATTTTATCTAGCACAGATACGCAGTATTTT,CSARDPGILSSTDTQYF
TRBJ2-7,TRBD2,many,TRBV20-1,TGCAGTGCTACCTTCGGGACTAGCGGGAGTGCCGATGGGCAGTACTTC,CSATFGTSGSADGQYF
TRBJ1-4,NA,few,TRBV5-8,TGTGCCAGCAGCTTGAACGGGGGAGGGGGTGAAAAACTGTTTTTT,CASSLNGGGGEKLFF
TRBJ2-2,NA,NA,TRBV4-2,TGTGCCAGCAGCACCCTCCCCGGGGTTAGGACGGCCGGGGAGCTGTTTTTT,CASSTLPGVRTAGELFF
TRBJ2-3,TRBD1,many,TRBV12-3/TRBV12-4,TGTGCCAGCAGCGGGACAGGGGGCGACTTAGGCACAGATACGCAGTATTTT,CASSGTGGDLGTDTQYF
TRBJ2-5,NA,many,TRBV7-8,TGTGCCAGCAGCTTAGGAATCGGGACCCAGTACTTC,CASSLGIGTQYF
TRBJ1-3,NA,few,TRBV7-2,TGTGCCAGCAGCTTCTCAGGAAGTAGAAACACCATATATTTT,CASSFSGSRNTIYF
TRBJ2-6,NA,NA,TRBV14,TGTGCCAGCAGCCATGGGTTAACCGGGGCCAACGTCCTGACTTTC,CASSHGLTGANVLTF
TRBJ2-1,TRBD2,many,TRBV5-1,TGCGCCAGCAGCCTTCGACTAGCGGGACACGGTGTCTACAATGAGCAGTTCTTC,CASSLRLAGHGVYNEQFF
TRBJ2-1,TRBD2,NA,TRBV24-1,TGTGCCACCAGTCCCGCGCTGGGACTAGCGGGGCGGGATGAGCAGTTCTTC,CATSPALGLAGRDEQFF
TRBJ1-1,NA,many,TRBV27,TGTGCCAGCAGTATGACAGCTCCCGAAACTGAAGCTTTCTTT,CASSMTAPETEAFF
TRBJ2-3,NA,many,TRBV6-2/TRBV6-3,TGTGCCAGCAGTTACGGTAGAGGCGCAGATACGCAGTATTTT,CASSYGRGADTQYF
TRBJ2-7,NA,NA,TRBV7-2,TGTGCCAGCAGTCAGACCGGGAACTACGAGCAGTACTTC,CASSQTGNYEQYF
TRBJ2-7,NA,NA,TRBV5-1,TGCGCCAGCAGCTTGGATAGCGCCTACAACTACGGGCAGTACTTC,CASSLDSAYNYGQYF
TRBJ2-7,TRBD1,NA,TRBV24-1,TGTGCCACCCGAAACAGGGACAGACCCTACGAGCAGTACTTC,CATRNRDRPYEQYF
TRBJ2-1,TRBD1,many,TRBV12-3/TRBV12-4,TGTGCCATCCAGGGGGACTACAATGAGCAGTTCTTC,CAIQGDYNEQFF
TRBJ2-5,NA,many,TRBV6-5,TGTGCCAGCAGTTACGCTCACCAAGAGACCCAGTACTTC,CASSYAHQETQYF
TRBJ2-1,NA,many,TRBV5-5,TGTGCCAGCAGCTCTGCCCACAATGAGCAGTTCTTC,CASSSAHNEQFF
TRBJ2-3,TRBD2,few,TRBV5-6,TGTGCCAGCAGCACGGGTTTAGCGGGGGGACGCACAGATACGCAGTATTTT,CASSTGLAGGRTDTQYF
TRBJ2-2,TRBD2,many,TRBV20-1,TGCAGTGCTAGACACTCCCGGGAGGCGACCACCGGGGAGCTGTTTTTT,CSARHSREATTGELFF
TRBJ2-1,NA,few,TRBV19,TGTGCCAGTAGTACATTAGTAAATAGCCCCTACAATGAGCAGTTCTTC,CASSTLVNSPYNEQFF
TRBJ2-3,TRBD2,NA,TRBV7-2,TGTGCCAGCAGCCCTCAGACTAGCGGGAGTGGTGGCACAGATACGCAGTATTTT,CASSPQTSGSGGTDTQYF
TRBJ1-2,TRBD1,few,TRBV6-7,TGTGCCAGCAGTTACTCGGACCGGGACAGGGAAAAGAATGGCTACACCTTC,CASSYSDRDREKNGYTF
TRBJ1-2,NA,many,TRBV28,NA,CASSTSSWGYGYTF
TRBJ1-1,NA,few,TRBV14,TGTGCCAGCAGGCAAAACCCAGGGTTGGGTGAAGCTTTCTTT,CASRQNPGLGEAFF
TRBJ2-5,NA,many,TRBV7-9,TGTGCCAGCAGCTTAGCGTCTCAGACGGAGACCCAGTACTTC,CASSLASQTETQYF
TRBJ2-7,NA,many,TRBV9,TGTGCCGGCCTAAAACAGGCCCACGAGCAGTACTTC,CAGLKQAHEQYF
TRBJ2-1,NA,many,TRBV5-4,TGTGCCAGCAGCTCTGAGGGGGTCAATGAGCAGTTCTTC,CASSSEGVNEQFF
TRBJ2-1,NA,many,TRBV11-3,TGTGCCAGCAGCTTGGGGCAGGGAAGGGACAATGAGCAGTTCTTC,CASSLGQGRDNEQFF